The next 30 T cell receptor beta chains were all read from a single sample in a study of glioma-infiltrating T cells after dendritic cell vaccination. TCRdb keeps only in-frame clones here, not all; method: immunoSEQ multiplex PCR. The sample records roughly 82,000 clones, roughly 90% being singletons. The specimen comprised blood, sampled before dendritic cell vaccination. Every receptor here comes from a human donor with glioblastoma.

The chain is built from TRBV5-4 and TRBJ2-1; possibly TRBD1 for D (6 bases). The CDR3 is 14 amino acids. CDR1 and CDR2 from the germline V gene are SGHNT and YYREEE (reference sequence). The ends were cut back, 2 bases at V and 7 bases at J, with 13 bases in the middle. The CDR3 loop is CASSLTQGKNEQFF. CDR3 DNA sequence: TGTGCCAGCAGCTTAACACAGGGTAAAAATGAGCAGTTCTTC.

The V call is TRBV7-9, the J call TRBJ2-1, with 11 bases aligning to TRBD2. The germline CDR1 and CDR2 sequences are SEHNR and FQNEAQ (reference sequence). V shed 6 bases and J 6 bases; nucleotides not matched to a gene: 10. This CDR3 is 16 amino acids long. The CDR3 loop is CASSPLSGRAVNEQFF. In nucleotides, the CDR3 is TGTGCCAGCAGTCCTCTTAGCGGGAGGGCCGTCAATGAGCAGTTCTTC.

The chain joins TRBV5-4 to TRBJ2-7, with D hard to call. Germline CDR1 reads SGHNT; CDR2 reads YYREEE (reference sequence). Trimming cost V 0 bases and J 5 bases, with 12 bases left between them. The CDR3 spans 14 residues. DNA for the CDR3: TGTGCCAGCAGCTTGGACGTGATTCTACACGAGCAGTACTTC. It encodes CASSLDVILHEQYF. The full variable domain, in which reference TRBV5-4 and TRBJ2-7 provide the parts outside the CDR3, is ETGVTQSPTHLIKTRGQQVTLRCSSQSGHNTVSWYQQALGQGPQFIFQYYREEENGRGNFPPRFSGLQFPNYSSELNVNALELDDSALYLCASSLDVILHEQYFGPGTRLTVT.

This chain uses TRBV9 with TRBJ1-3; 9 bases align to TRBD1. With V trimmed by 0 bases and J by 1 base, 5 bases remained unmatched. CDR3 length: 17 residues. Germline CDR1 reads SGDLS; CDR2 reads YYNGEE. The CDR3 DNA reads TGTGCCAGCAGCGTAGACGGGACAGGGAATTCTGGAAACACCATATATTTT. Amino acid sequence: CASSVDGTGNSGNTIYF.

As DNA, the CDR3 is TGTGCCAGCAGTCCGGGACAGGGATCTACCGGGGAGCTGTTTTTT. This translates into CASSPGQGSTGELFF. The V gene is TRBV6-1, the J gene TRBJ2-2; 9 bases agree with TRBD1. With V trimmed by 5 bases and J by 5 bases, 6 bases remained unmatched. CDR1 is MNHNS, CDR2 SASEGT, per germline. The CDR3 covers 15 residues.

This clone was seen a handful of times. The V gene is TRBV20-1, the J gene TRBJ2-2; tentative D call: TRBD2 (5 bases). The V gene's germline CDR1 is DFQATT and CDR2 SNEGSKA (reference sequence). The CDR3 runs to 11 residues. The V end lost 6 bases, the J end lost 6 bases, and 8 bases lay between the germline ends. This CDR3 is CSATRSGELFF. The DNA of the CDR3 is TGCAGTGCAACTAGATCCGGGGAGCTGTTTTTT.

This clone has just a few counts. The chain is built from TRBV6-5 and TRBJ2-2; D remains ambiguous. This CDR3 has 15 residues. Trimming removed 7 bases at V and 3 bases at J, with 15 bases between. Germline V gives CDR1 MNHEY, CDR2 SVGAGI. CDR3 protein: CASNGKAGDTGELFF. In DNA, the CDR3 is TGTGCCAGCAATGGAAAGGCAGGCGACACCGGGGAGCTGTTTTTT.

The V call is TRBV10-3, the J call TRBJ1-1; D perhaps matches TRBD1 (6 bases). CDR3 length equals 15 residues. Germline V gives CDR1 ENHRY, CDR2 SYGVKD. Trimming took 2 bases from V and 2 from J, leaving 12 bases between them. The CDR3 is CAISEGGALNTEAFF. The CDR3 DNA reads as TGTGCCATCAGTGAGGGGGGGGCCTTAAACACTGAAGCTTTCTTT.

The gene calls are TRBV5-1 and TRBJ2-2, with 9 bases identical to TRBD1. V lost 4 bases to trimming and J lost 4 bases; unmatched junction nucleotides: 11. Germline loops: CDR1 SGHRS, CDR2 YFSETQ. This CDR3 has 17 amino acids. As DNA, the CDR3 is TGCGCCAGCAGCGAACAGGGGGCTCAGGTTAGCACCGGGGAGCTGTTTTTT. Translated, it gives CASSEQGAQVSTGELFF.

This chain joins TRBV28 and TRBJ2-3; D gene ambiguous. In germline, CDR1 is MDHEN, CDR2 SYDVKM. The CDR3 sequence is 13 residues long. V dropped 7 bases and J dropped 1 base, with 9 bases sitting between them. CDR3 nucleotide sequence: TGTGCCAGCAAGGAGAGTGGCACAGATACGCAGTATTTT. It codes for CASKESGTDTQYF. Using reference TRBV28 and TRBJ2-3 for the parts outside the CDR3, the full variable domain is DVKVTQSSRYLVKRTGEKVFLECVQDMDHENMFWYRQDPGLGLRLIYFSYDVKMKEKGDIPEGYSVSREKKERFSLILESASTNQTSMYLCASKESGTDTQYFGPGTRLTVL.

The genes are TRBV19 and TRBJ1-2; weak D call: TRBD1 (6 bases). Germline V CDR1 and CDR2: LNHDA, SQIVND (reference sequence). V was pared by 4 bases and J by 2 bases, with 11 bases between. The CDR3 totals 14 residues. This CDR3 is CASSTRTVNYGYTF. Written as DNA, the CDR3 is TGTGCCAGTAGTACACGGACAGTAAACTATGGCTACACCTTC.

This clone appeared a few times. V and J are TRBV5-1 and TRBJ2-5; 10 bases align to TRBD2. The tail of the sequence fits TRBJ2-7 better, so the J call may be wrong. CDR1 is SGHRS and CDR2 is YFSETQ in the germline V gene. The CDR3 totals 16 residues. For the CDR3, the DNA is TGCGCCAGCAGAAGGCTAGCGGGAGATTCCTCCTACGAGCAGTACTTC. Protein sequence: CASRRLAGDSSYEQYF.

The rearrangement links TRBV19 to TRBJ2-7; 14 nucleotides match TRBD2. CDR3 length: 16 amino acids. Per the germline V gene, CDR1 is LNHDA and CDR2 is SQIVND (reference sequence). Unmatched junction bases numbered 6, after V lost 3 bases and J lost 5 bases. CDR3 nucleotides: TGTGCCAGTAGTATCCGGACTAGCGGGGGGTACCACGAGCAGTACTTC. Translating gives CASSIRTSGGYHEQYF.

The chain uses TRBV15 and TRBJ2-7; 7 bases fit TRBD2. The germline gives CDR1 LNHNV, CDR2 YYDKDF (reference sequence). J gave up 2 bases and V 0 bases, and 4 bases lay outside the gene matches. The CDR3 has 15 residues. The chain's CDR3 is CATSRDPSGTYEQYF. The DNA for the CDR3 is TGTGCCACCAGCAGAGACCCCAGCGGGACCTACGAGCAGTACTTC.

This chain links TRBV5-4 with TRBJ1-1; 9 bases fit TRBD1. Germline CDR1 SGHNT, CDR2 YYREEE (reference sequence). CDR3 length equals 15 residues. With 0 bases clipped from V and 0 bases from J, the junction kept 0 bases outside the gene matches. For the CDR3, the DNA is TGTGCCAGCAGCTTGGGACAGGGGGTGAACACTGAAGCTTTCTTT. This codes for CASSLGQGVNTEAFF.

The CDR3 coding sequence is TGCAGACCCGGTCAGGGCACTGAAGCTTTCTTT. It translates to CRPGQGTEAFF. The chain joins TRBV20-1 to TRBJ1-1, with a tentative D call TRBD1 (5 bases). Germline CDR1 and CDR2: DFQATT and SNEGSKA (reference sequence). The CDR3 extends over 11 amino acids.

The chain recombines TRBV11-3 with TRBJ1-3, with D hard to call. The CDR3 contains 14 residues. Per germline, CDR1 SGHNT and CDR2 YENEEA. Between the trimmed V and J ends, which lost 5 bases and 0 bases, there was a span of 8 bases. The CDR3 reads CASSGRDSGNTIYF. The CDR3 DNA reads TGTGCCAGCAGCGGACGGGACTCTGGAAACACCATATATTTT.

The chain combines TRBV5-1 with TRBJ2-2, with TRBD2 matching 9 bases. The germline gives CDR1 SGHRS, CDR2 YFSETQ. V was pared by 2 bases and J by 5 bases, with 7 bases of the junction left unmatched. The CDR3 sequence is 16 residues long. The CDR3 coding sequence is TGCGCCAGCAGCTTTAGGCTAGCGGGAAATACCGGGGAGCTGTTTTTT. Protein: CASSFRLAGNTGELFF.

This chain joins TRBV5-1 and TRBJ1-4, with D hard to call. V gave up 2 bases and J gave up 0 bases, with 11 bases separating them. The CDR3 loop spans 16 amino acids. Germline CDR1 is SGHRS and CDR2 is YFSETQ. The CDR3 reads CASSFAVSTTNEKLFF. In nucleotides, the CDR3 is TGCGCCAGCAGCTTTGCAGTCTCAACAACTAATGAAAAACTGTTTTTT.

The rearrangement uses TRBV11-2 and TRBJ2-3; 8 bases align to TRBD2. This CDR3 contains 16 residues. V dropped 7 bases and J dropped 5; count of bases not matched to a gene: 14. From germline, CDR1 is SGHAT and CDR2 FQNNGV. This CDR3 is CASTPGRRGVLDTQYF. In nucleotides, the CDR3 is TGTGCCAGCACCCCAGGGAGGCGGGGGGTTTTAGATACGCAGTATTTT.

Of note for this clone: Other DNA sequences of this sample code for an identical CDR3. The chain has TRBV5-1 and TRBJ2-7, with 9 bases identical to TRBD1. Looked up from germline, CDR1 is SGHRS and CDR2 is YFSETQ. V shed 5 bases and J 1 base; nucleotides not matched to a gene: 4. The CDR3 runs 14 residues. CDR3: CASSRTGDSYEQYF. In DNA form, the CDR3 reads TGCGCCAGCAGTCGGACAGGGGATTCCTACGAGCAGTACTTC.

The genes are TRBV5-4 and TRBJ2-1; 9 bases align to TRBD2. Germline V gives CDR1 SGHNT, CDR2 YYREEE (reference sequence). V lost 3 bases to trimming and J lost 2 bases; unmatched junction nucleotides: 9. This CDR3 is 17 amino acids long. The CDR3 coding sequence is TGTGCCAGCAGCTCCGTTATTCAGCGGGGGGCCTACAATGAGCAGTTCTTC. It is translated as CASSSVIQRGAYNEQFF.

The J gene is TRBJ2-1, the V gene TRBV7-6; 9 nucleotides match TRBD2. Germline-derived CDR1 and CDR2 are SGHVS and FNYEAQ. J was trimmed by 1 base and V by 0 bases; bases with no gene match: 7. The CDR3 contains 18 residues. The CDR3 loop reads CASSLAPGLAGSYNEQFF. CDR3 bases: TGTGCCAGCAGCTTAGCGCCGGGACTAGCCGGATCCTACAATGAGCAGTTCTTC.

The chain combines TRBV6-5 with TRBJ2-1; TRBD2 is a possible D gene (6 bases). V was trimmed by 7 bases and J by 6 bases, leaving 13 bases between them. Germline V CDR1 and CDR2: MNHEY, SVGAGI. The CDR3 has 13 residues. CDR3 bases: TGTGCCAGCATGCGACTAGACTTCAATGAGCAGTTCTTC. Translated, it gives CASMRLDFNEQFF.

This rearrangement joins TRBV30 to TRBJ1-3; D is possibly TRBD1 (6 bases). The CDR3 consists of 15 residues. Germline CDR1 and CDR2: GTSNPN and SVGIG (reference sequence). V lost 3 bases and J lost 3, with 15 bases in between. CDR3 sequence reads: CAWSPVRGNGNTIYF. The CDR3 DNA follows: TGTGCCTGGAGCCCTGTAAGGGGGAATGGAAACACCATATATTTT.

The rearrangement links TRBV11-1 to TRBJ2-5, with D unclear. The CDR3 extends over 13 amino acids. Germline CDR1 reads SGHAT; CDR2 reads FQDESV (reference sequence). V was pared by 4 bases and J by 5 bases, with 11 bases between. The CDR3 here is CASSYTIGETQYF. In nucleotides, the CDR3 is TGTGCCAGCAGCTATACCATCGGGGAGACCCAGTACTTC.

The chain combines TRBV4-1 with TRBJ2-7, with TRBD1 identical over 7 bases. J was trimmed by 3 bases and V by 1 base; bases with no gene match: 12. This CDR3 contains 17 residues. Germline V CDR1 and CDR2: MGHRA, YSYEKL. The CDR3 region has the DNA TGCGCCAGCAGCCAAGCAGATAGGCGACAGGGATACTACGAGCAGTACTTC. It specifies CASSQADRRQGYYEQYF.

CDR3 nucleotides: TGCGCCAGCAGCTTGGGCGGGACAGGGCAAAACATTCAGTACTTC. It codes for CASSLGGTGQNIQYF. V and J are TRBV5-1 and TRBJ2-4; TRBD1 aligns across 9 bases. CDR1 and CDR2 from the germline V gene are SGHRS and YFSETQ. With V trimmed by 0 bases and J by 5 bases, 3 bases remained unmatched. The length of the CDR3 is 15 residues.

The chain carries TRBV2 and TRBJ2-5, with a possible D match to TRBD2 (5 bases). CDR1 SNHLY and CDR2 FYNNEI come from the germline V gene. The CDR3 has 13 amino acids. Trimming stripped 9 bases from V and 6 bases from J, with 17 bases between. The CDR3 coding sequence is TGTGCCAGTGTACCTAGCCGAGGAAAGACCCAGTACTTC. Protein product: CASVPSRGKTQYF.

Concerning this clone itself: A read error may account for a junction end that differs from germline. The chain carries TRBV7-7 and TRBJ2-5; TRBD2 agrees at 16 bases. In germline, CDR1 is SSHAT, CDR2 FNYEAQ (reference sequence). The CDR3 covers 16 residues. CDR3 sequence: CASSRGLAGGEETQYF. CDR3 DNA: TGTGCTAGCAGCCGGGGACTAGCGGGAGGGGAAGAGACCCAGTACTTC.